Each of the 3 T cell receptor beta chains below was sequenced from the same sample in a study of radiotherapy plus CTLA-4 blockade in lung cancer. Data came from immunoSEQ multiplex PCR; TCRdb stores just in-frame clones and leaves some out. The table shows under 35,000 clones, with 70% to 75% occurring only once. Source: peripheral blood, taken from a patient treated with radiotherapy plus ipilimumab. All receptors derive from a human donor with non-small cell lung cancer whose response to radiotherapy plus ipilimumab could not be evaluated.

The V gene is TRBV11-1, the J gene TRBJ2-5, with D tentatively TRBD2 (5 bases). From germline, CDR1 is SGHAT and CDR2 FQDESV (reference sequence). Trimming pared 2 bases from V and 5 bases from J, leaving 9 bases between. The CDR3 has 13 amino acids. The CDR3 here is CASSLRPSETQYF. The DNA for the CDR3 is TGTGCCAGCAGCTTAAGGCCTAGCGAGACCCAGTACTTC.

By frequency in the sample, this clone is large. The chain recombines TRBV7-8 with TRBJ2-7, with D unclear. With 5 bases removed from V and 3 bases from J, the gap between germline ends came to 11 bases. The CDR3 has 13 amino acids. Germline CDR1 reads SGHVS; CDR2 reads FQNEAQ. The CDR3 region is CASSPQDFYEQYF. CDR3 DNA: TGTGCCAGCAGCCCACAAGATTTCTACGAGCAGTACTTC.

The rearrangement uses TRBV28 and TRBJ2-1; 9 bases are a match to TRBD2. V gave up 5 bases and J gave up 2 bases; unmatched junction bases: 7. The CDR3 has 16 residues. The germline V gene encodes CDR1 MDHEN and CDR2 SYDVKM. The CDR3 here is CASSTTLAGTYNEQFF. The CDR3 nucleotides are TGTGCCAGCAGTACCACACTAGCGGGCACCTACAATGAGCAGTTCTTC.